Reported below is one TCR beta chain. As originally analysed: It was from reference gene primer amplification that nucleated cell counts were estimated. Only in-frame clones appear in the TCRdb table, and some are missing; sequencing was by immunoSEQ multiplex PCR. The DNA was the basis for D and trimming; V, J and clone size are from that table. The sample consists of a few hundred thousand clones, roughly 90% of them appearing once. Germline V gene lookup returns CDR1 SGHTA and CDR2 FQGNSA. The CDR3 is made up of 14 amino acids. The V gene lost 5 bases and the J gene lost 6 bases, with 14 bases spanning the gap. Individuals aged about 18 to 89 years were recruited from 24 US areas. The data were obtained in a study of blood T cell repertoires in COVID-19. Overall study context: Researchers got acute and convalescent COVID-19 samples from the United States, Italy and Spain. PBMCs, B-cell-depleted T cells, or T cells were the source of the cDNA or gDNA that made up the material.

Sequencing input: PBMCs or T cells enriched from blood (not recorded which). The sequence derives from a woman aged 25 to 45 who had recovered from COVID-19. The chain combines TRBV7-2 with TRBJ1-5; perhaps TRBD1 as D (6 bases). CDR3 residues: CASSLRGSAQPQHF. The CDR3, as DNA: TGTGCCAGCAGCCTCAGGGGTAGTGCTCAGCCCCAGCATTTT.